This T cell receptor (beta chain) comes out of a study of liver allograft versus peripheral blood T cells. Study overall: The authors compared T cell receptor repertoires in transplanted livers with those in the peripheral blood of recipients.

TCRdb independently ran MiXCR on the reads; one entry per CDR3 protein. The data contain approximately 16,000 distinct CDR3 sequences, 22% of them singletons. A remark on this clonotype: The antigen is not known.

Study results and caveats: According to reports, the T cell receptor repertoires inside liver allografts differed from those in peripheral blood.

CDR1 is DFQATT, CDR2 SNEGSKA, per germline (reference sequence). The ends were cut back, 3 bases at V and 6 bases at J, with 26 bases in the middle. This CDR3 is 18 amino acids long. This chain uses TRBV20-1 with TRBJ2-2; tentatively, D is TRBD1 or TRBD2 (7 bases each). The sequence was collected from a human patient who had a liver transplant. Some of the T cells may derive from the graft donor. The CDR3 loop is CSASLPPGGGRGAGELFF. CDR3 coding DNA: TGCAGTGCTAGTCTCCCGCCAGGGGGGGGACGAGGGGCCGGGGAGCTGTTTTTT.